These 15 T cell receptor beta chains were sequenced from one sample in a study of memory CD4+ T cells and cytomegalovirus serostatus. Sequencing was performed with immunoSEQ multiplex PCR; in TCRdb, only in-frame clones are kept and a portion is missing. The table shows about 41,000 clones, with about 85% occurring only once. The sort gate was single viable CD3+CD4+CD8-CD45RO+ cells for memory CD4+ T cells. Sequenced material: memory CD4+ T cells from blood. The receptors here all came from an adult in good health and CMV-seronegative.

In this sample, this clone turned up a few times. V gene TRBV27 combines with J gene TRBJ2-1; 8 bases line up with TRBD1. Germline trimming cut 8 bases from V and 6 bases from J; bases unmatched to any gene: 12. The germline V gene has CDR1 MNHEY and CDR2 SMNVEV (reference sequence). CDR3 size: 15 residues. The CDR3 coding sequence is TGTGCCAGCTACTGGTCTGGGACAGGAGCCAATGAGCAGTTCTTC. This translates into CASYWSGTGANEQFF.

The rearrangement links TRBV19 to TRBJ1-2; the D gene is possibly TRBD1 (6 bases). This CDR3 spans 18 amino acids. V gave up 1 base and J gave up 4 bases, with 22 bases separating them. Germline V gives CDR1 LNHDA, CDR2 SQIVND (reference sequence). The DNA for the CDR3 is TGTGCCAGTAGTATAGGGGGGCTCGGCAGCAACCTCCTCTATGGCTACACCTTC. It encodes CASSIGGLGSNLLYGYTF.

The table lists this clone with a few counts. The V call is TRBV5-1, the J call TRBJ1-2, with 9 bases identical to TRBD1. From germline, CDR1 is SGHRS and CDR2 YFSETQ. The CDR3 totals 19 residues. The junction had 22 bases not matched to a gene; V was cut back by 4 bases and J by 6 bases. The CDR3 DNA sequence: TGCGCCAGCAGCGCCCCGGCCCCAGGACAGGGGCTCCAAGAGGATGGCTACACCTTC. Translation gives CASSAPAPGQGLQEDGYTF.

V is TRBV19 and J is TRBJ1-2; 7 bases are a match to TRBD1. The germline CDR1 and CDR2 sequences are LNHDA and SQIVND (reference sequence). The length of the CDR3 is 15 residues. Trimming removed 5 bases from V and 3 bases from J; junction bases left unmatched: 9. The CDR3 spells CASSLGGTGDYGYTF. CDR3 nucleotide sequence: TGTGCCAGTAGTCTAGGTGGAACAGGGGACTATGGCTACACCTTC.

DNA for the CDR3: TGTGCCAGCAGCTTATCGGCAGGGAGGCAAGAGACCCAGTACTTC. Translating gives CASSLSAGRQETQYF. This chain links TRBV7-9 with TRBJ2-5, with D possibly matching TRBD2 (6 bases). The germline gives CDR1 SEHNR, CDR2 FQNEAQ (reference sequence). V was cut by 2 bases and J by 2 bases, with 12 bases left in between. The length of the CDR3 is 15 residues.

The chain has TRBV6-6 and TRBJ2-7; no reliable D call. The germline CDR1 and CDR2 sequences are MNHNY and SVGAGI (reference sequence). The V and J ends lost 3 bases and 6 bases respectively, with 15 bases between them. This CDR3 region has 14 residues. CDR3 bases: TGTGCCAGCAGTTATGACCCTTGGAGTTCCGAGCAGTACTTC. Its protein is CASSYDPWSSEQYF.

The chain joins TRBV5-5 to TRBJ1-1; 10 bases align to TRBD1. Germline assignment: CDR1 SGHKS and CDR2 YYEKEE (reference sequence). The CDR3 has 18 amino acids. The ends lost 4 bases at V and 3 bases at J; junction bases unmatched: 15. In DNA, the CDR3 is TGTGCCAGCAGCAAGATTGGGAGGTTTGGGACAGGGGACACTGAAGCTTTCTTT. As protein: CASSKIGRFGTGDTEAFF.

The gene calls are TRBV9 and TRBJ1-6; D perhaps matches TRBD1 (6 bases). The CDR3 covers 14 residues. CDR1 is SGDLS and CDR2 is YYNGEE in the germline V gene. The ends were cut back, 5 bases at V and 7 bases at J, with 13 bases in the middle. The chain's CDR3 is CASSGRGRNSPLHF. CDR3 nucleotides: TGTGCCAGCAGTGGCCGGGGGCGCAATTCACCCCTCCACTTT.

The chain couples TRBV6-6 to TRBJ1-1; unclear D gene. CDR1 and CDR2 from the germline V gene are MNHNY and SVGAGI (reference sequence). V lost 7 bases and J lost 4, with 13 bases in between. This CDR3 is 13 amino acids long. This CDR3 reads CASIPSVGTEAFF. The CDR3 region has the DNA TGTGCCAGCATCCCCTCGGTGGGCACTGAAGCTTTCTTT.

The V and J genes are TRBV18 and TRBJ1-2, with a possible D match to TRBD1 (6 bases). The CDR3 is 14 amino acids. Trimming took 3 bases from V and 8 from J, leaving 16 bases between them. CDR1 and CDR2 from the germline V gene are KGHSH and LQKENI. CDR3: CASSPYDRSPGYTF. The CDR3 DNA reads TGTGCCAGCTCACCGTACGACAGGTCCCCGGGCTACACCTTC.

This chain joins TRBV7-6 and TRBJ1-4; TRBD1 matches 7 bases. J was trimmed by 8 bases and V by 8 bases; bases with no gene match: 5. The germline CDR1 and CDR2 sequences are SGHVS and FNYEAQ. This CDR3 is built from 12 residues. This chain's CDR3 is CASQDRTEKLFF. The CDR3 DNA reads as TGTGCCAGCCAGGACAGGACCGAAAAACTGTTTTTT.

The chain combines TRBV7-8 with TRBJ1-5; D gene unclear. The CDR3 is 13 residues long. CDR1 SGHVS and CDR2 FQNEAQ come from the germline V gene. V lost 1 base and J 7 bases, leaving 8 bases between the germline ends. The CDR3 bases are TGTGCCAGCAGCTTAGGAGCGAGCCAGCCCCAGCATTTT. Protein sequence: CASSLGASQPQHF.

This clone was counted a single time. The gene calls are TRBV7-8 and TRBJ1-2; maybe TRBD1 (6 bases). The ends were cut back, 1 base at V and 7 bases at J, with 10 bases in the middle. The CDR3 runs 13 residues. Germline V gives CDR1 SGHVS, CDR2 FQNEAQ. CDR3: CASSLDRVSGYTF. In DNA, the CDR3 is TGTGCCAGCAGCTTAGACAGGGTATCTGGCTACACCTTC.

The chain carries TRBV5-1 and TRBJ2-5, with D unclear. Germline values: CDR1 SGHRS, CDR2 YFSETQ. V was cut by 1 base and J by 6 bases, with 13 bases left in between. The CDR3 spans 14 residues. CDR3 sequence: CASSLIIGSQTQYF. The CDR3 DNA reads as TGCGCCAGCAGCTTGATTATTGGCAGCCAGACCCAGTACTTC.

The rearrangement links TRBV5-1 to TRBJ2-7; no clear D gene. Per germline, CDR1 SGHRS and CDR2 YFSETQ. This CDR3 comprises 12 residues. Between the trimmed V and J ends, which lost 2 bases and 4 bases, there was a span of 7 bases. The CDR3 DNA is TGCGCCAGCAGCTTCGCTGGTTACGAGCAGTACTTC. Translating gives CASSFAGYEQYF.